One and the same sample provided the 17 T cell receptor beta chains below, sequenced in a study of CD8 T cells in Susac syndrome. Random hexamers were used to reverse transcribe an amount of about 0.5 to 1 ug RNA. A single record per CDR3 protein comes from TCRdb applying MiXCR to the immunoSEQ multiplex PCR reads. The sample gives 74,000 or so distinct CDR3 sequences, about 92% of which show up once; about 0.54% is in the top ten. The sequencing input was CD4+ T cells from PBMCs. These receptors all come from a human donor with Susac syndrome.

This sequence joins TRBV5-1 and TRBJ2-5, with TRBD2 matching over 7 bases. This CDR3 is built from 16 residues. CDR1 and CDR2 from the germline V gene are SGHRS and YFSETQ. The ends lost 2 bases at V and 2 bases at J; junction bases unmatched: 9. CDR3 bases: TGCGCCAGCAGCTTAGGAGACAGCGGGGCTCAAGAGACCCAGTACTTC. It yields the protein CASSLGDSGAQETQYF.

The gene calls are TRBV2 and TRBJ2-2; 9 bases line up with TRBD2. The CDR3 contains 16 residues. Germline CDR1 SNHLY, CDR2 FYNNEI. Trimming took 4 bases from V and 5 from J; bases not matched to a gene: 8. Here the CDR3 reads CASSGSLAGTTGELFF. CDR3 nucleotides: TGTGCCAGCAGTGGTAGCCTAGCGGGGACTACCGGGGAGCTGTTTTTT.

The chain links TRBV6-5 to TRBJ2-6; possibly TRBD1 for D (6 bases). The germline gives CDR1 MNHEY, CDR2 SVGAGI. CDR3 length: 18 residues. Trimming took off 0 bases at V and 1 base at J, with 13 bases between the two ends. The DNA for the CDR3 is TGTGCCAGCAGTTACTCCAGCTATGACAGGTCTGGGGCCAACGTCCTGACTTTC. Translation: CASSYSSYDRSGANVLTF.

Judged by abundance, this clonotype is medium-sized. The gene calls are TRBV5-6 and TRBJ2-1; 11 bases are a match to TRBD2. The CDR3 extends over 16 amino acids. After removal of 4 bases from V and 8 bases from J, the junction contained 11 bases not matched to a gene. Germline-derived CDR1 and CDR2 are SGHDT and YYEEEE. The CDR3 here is CASSPQIAGGPDEQFF. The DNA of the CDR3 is TGTGCCAGCAGCCCCCAAATAGCGGGAGGGCCGGATGAGCAGTTCTTC.

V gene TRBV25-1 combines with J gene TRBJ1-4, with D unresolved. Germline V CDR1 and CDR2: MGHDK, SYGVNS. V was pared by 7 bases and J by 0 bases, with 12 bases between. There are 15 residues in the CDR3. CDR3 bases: TGTGCCAGCAAGCTGGGCTCTACAACTAATGAAAAACTGTTTTTT. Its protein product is CASKLGSTTNEKLFF.

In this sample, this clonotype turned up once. The CDR3 DNA reads TGTGCCAGCAGTGTCGGGACAGGGTTATCCTACAATGAGCAGTTCTTC. Translation: CASSVGTGLSYNEQFF. This chain connects TRBV6-1 to TRBJ2-1, with 9 bases identical to TRBD1. The germline CDR1 and CDR2 sequences are MNHNS and SASEGT. This CDR3 region has 16 residues. The ends lost 4 bases at V and 1 base at J; junction bases unmatched: 5.

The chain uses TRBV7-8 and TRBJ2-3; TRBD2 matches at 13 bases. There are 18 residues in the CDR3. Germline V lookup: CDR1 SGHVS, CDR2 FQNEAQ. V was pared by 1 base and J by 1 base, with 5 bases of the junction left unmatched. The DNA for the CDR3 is TGTGCCAGCAGCTTAGGGGTTACTAGCGGGGGGGGCACAGATACGCAGTATTTT. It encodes CASSLGVTSGGGTDTQYF.

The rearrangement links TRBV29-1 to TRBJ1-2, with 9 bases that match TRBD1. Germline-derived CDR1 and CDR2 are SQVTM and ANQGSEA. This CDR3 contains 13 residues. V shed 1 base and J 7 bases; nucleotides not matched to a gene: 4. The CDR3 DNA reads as TGCAGCGTTGAAGCAACGGGACAGGGTGGCTACACCTTC. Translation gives CSVEATGQGGYTF.

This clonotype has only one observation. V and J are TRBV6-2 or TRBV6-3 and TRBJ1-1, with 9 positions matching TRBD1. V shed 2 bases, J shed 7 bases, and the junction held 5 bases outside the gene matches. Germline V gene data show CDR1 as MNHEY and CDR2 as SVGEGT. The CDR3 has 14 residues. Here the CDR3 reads CASSYLSTGGEAFF. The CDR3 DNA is TGTGCCAGCAGTTACCTTTCGACAGGGGGTGAAGCTTTCTTT.

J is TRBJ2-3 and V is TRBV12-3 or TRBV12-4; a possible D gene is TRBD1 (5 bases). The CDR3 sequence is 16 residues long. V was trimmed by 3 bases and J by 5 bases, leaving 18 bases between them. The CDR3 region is CASSLSGAAVEDTQYF. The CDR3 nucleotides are TGTGCCAGCAGTTTGAGTGGGGCCGCCGTCGAAGATACGCAGTATTTT.

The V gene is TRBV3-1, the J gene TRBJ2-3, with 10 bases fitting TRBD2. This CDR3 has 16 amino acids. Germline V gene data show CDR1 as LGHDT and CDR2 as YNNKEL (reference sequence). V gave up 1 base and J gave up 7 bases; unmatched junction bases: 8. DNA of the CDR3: TGTGCCAGCAGCCAAGCCCCCCTAGCGGGGGCAAATACGCAGTATTTT. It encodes CASSQAPLAGANTQYF.

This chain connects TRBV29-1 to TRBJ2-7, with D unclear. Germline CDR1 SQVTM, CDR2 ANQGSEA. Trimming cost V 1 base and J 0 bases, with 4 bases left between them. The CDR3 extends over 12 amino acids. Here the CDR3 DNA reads TGCAGCGTTGAAGGGGTCTCCTACGAGCAGTACTTC. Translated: CSVEGVSYEQYF.

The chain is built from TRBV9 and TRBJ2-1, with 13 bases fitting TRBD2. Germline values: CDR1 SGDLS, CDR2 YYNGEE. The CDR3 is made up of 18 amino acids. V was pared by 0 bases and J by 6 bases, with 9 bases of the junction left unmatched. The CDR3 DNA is TGTGCCAGCAGCGTAGGAAGGACTAGCGGGAGCGCGGGCAATGAGCAGTTCTTC. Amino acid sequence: CASSVGRTSGSAGNEQFF.

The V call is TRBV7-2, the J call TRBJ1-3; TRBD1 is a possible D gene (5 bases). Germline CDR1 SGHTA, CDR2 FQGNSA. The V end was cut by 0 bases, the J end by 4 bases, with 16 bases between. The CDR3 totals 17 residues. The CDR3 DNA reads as TGTGCCAGCAGCTTAGCGCGTGGACAAAGGACGGGAAACACCATATATTTT. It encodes CASSLARGQRTGNTIYF.

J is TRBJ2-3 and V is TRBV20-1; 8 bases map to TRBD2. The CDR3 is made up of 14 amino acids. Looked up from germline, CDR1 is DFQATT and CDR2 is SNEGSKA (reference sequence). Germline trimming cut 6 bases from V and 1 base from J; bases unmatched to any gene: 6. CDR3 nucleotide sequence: TGCAGTGCACCGAATAGCGGGGGCACAGATACGCAGTATTTT. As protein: CSAPNSGGTDTQYF.

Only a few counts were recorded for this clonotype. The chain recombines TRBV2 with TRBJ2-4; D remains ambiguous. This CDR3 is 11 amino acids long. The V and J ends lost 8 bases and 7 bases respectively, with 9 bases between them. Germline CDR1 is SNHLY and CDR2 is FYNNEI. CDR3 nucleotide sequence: TGTGCCAGCGAAGCCAGTAACATTCAGTACTTC. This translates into CASEASNIQYF.

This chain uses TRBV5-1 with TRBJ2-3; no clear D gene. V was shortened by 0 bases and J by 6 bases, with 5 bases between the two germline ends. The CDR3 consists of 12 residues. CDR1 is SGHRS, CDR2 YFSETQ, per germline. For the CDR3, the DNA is TGCGCCAGCAGCTTGGTTATGGATACGCAGTATTTT. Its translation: CASSLVMDTQYF.